A single sample is the source of the 12 T cell receptor beta chains below, sequenced in a study of chemoradiotherapy in HPV16-positive cancers. Sequencing was performed with immunoSEQ multiplex PCR; in TCRdb, only in-frame clones are kept and a portion is missing. The sample includes 7,500 to 8,000 clones, more than 70% seen only once; the top ten take approximately 3.5%. The sequencing used tumor tissue, collected from a patient who underwent chemoradiotherapy. The receptors were sampled from a human donor with HPV-associated anogenital cancer.

This sequence joins TRBV28 and TRBJ2-5; 9 nucleotides line up with TRBD2. There are 17 residues in the CDR3. From germline, CDR1 is MDHEN and CDR2 SYDVKM. Trimming took 4 bases from V and 1 from J; bases not matched to a gene: 10. The CDR3 DNA sequence: TGTGCCAGCAGTTCCCAGGGAGATAGCGGGGGCCAAGAGACCCAGTACTTC. Translating gives CASSSQGDSGGQETQYF.

J is TRBJ2-1 and V is TRBV2; D is unclear. Between the trimmed V and J ends, which lost 8 bases and 4 bases, there was a span of 6 bases. Germline CDR1 SNHLY, CDR2 FYNNEI. CDR3 size: 11 residues. The CDR3 loop reads CASLEYNEQFF. For the CDR3, the DNA is TGTGCCAGCCTGGAATACAATGAGCAGTTCTTC.

The V and J genes are TRBV2 and TRBJ2-1; 11 nucleotides match TRBD2. The ends lost 6 bases at V and 7 bases at J; junction bases unmatched: 11. Germline V lookup: CDR1 SNHLY, CDR2 FYNNEI. This CDR3 has 16 residues. The CDR3 sequence is CASREGLAGGRNEQFF. In nucleotides, the CDR3 is TGTGCCAGCAGAGAGGGTCTAGCGGGAGGACGGAATGAGCAGTTCTTC. The variable domain in full, with the rest retrieved from reference TRBV2 and TRBJ2-1, is EPEVTQTPSHQVTQMGQEVILRCVPISNHLYFYWYRQILGQKVEFLVSFYNNEISEKSEIFDDQFSVERPDGSNFTLKIRSTKLEDSAMYFCASREGLAGGRNEQFFGPGTRLTVL.

The J gene is TRBJ2-5, the V gene TRBV5-1, with TRBD2 identical over 10 bases. The CDR3 runs to 16 residues. Germline V CDR1 and CDR2: SGHRS, YFSETQ. The V gene end was trimmed by 0 bases and the J gene end by 3 bases; junction bases not matched to a gene: 5. The CDR3 DNA sequence: TGCGCCAGCAGCTTGGTCAGGCTAGCGGGAGAAGAGACCCAGTACTTC. Translated, it gives CASSLVRLAGEETQYF.

The chain has TRBV4-1 and TRBJ2-5; D is undetermined. From germline, CDR1 is MGHRA and CDR2 YSYEKL. V lost 0 bases and J 0 bases, leaving 5 bases between the germline ends. The CDR3 extends over 14 amino acids. CDR3 in amino acids: CASSQDRNQETQYF. The CDR3 coding sequence is TGCGCCAGCAGCCAAGACCGAAACCAAGAGACCCAGTACTTC.

A single count supports this clone. V usage is TRBV5-6 and J usage is TRBJ2-3, with 10 bases that match TRBD2. The ends lost 3 bases at V and 1 base at J; junction bases unmatched: 2. The CDR3 sequence is 15 residues long. Germline assignment: CDR1 SGHDT and CDR2 YYEEEE. CDR3 in DNA: TGTGCCAGCAGCTCCGGGACTAGCGGCACAGATACGCAGTATTTT. Its translation is CASSSGTSGTDTQYF.

This sequence joins TRBV10-1 and TRBJ2-1; perhaps TRBD1 as D (5 bases). Per germline, CDR1 WNHNN and CDR2 SYGVQD (reference sequence). The V end lost 4 bases, the J end lost 10 bases, and 23 bases lay between the germline ends. This CDR3 region has 16 residues. The chain's CDR3 is CASSGGRRATLGEQFF. The CDR3 DNA reads TGCGCCAGCAGTGGGGGCCGCCGGGCAACCCTCGGAGAGCAGTTCTTC.

V usage is TRBV30 and J usage is TRBJ2-5; 10 positions agree with TRBD1. Germline CDR1 and CDR2: GTSNPN and SVGIG (reference sequence). The V gene end was trimmed by 5 bases and the J gene end by 4 bases; junction bases not matched to a gene: 10. The CDR3 extends over 15 amino acids. The CDR3, as DNA: TGTGCCTGGGGGTCCGGGACAGGGGAGGGAGAGACCCAGTACTTC. Its translation: CAWGSGTGEGETQYF.

The chain carries TRBV9 and TRBJ1-2, with 10 bases lining up with TRBD1. This CDR3 is 17 amino acids long. The germline gives CDR1 SGDLS, CDR2 YYNGEE. Trimming took 4 bases from V and 2 from J; bases not matched to a gene: 11. The CDR3 reads CASSSYGTGQGNYGYTF. In nucleotides, the CDR3 is TGTGCCAGCAGCTCTTACGGAACGGGACAGGGGAACTATGGCTACACCTTC. The full variable domain, completed using reference TRBV9 and TRBJ1-2, is DSGVTQTPKHLITATGQRVTLRCSPRSGDLSVYWYQQSLDQGLQFLIQYYNGEERAKGNILERFSAQQFPDLHSELNLSSLELGDSALYFCASSSYGTGQGNYGYTFGSGTRLTVV.

This chain joins TRBV2 and TRBJ1-2, with D unresolved. Germline V CDR1 and CDR2: SNHLY, FYNNEI. This CDR3 region has 13 residues. Trimming shortened V by 0 bases and J by 8 bases, and 10 bases separated the two germline ends. CDR3 protein: CASSEAREQGYTF. The CDR3 nucleotides read TGTGCCAGCAGTGAAGCGCGTGAACAGGGCTACACCTTC.

This rearrangement joins TRBV30 to TRBJ1-2; weak D call: TRBD1 (6 bases). Trimming took 2 bases from V and 2 from J, leaving 12 bases between them. The CDR3 totals 14 residues. CDR1 GTSNPN and CDR2 SVGIG come from the germline V gene (reference sequence). The chain's CDR3 is CAWSTRGGNYGYTF. CDR3 bases: TGTGCCTGGAGTACTAGGGGGGGGAACTATGGCTACACCTTC.

This chain links TRBV6-4 with TRBJ2-2; TRBD1 matches at 8 bases. The length of the CDR3 is 15 residues. Germline V gives CDR1 MRHNA, CDR2 SNTAGT. The ends lost 4 bases at V and 2 bases at J; junction bases unmatched: 3. The CDR3 bases are TGTGCCAGCAGTGCCGGGACAGGAAACACCGGGGAGCTGTTTTTT. Its translation is CASSAGTGNTGELFF.